This TCR beta chain is from a study of preoperative IRX-2 immunotherapy in early breast cancer. Sequencing was performed with immunoSEQ multiplex PCR; in TCRdb, only in-frame clones are kept and a portion is missing. Among about 89,000 clones listed, about nine tenths were seen once. The CDR3 has 15 amino acids. The V end was cut by 4 bases, the J end by 4 bases, with 18 bases between. Germline V gene data show CDR1 as SGHRS and CDR2 as YFSETQ. Sample treatment: preoperative locoregional IRX-2 cytokine immunotherapy. The sequence derives from a human donor with breast cancer. The sample was tumor tissue, taken after IRX-2 immunotherapy. This chain uses TRBV5-1 with TRBJ2-7; perhaps TRBD2 as D (6 bases). The CDR3 DNA sequence: TGCGCCAGCAGCGAAGGCGGGACGTTCACTTACGAGCAGTACTTC. The encoded protein is CASSEGGTFTYEQYF.